The 12 T cell receptor beta chains reported below all come from one sample, sequenced in a study of technical replicates of blood from four donors. Assay: immunoSEQ multiplex PCR; the TCRdb copy retains only in-frame clones and omits some. This sample carries 83,000 or so clones, approximately 90% of them seen once, and the ten largest clones take around 0.25%. The sample was T cells isolated from PBMCs. The receptors come from a human donor in good health.

The chain has TRBV4-2 and TRBJ1-5, with no clear D. This CDR3 comprises 14 residues. The V and J ends lost 0 bases and 7 bases respectively, with 10 bases between them. The germline V gene has CDR1 LGHNA and CDR2 YNFKEQ. In nucleotides, the CDR3 is TGTGCCAGCAGCCAAGATCATAGCGGCCAGCCCCAGCATTTT. It yields the protein CASSQDHSGQPQHF.

The chain employs TRBV7-2 and TRBJ2-4, with 7 bases matching TRBD2. There are 14 residues in the CDR3. The V gene end was trimmed by 1 base and the J gene end by 4 bases; junction bases not matched to a gene: 1. Per germline, CDR1 SGHTA and CDR2 FQGNSA. CDR3 residues: CASSLGLAKNIQYF. The CDR3 coding sequence is TGTGCCAGCAGCTTAGGACTAGCAAAAAACATTCAGTACTTC.

This sequence joins TRBV2 and TRBJ1-1, with TRBD1 matching 7 bases. The CDR3 loop spans 14 amino acids. The germline V gene has CDR1 SNHLY and CDR2 FYNNEI. Trimming removed 6 bases from V and 4 bases from J; junction bases left unmatched: 8. CDR3 sequence: CASRKQGLGTEAFF. CDR3 nucleotides: TGTGCCAGCAGAAAACAGGGGTTGGGCACTGAAGCTTTCTTT.

V usage is TRBV7-9 and J usage is TRBJ1-4; 7 bases agree with TRBD1. CDR1 is SEHNR, CDR2 FQNEAQ, per germline (reference sequence). CDR3 length: 14 amino acids. V shed 3 bases and J 7 bases; nucleotides not matched to a gene: 5. The CDR3 sequence is CASSLGRGIEKLFF. CDR3 nucleotide sequence: TGTGCCAGCAGCTTGGGCAGGGGGATTGAAAAACTGTTTTTT.

This clone has a single count. V usage is TRBV5-5 and J usage is TRBJ2-3; the D is unclear. The germline V gene has CDR1 SGHKS and CDR2 YYEKEE (reference sequence). The CDR3 is 14 residues long. Trimming removed 4 bases from V and 0 bases from J, with 9 bases in between. The CDR3 nucleotides are TGTGCCAGCAGCAAGAGCCCGAGCACAGATACGCAGTATTTT. Protein sequence: CASSKSPSTDTQYF.

The rearrangement uses TRBV13 and TRBJ2-1; tentatively, D is TRBD2 (5 bases). The germline V gene has CDR1 PRHDT and CDR2 FYEKMQ (reference sequence). This CDR3 spans 14 amino acids. The V and J ends lost 3 bases and 4 bases respectively, with 10 bases between them. The CDR3 sequence is CASSFLAAYNEQFF. CDR3 nucleotide sequence: TGTGCCAGCAGCTTCCTAGCAGCGTACAATGAGCAGTTCTTC.

V usage is TRBV28 and J usage is TRBJ1-2; maybe TRBD1 (6 bases). CDR1 is MDHEN, CDR2 SYDVKM, per germline. Trimming left V 5 bases short and J 0 bases short, with 16 bases between. This CDR3 spans 16 amino acids. The CDR3 region is CASSPTGRAANYGYTF. The CDR3 coding sequence is TGTGCCAGCAGTCCTACAGGGCGCGCCGCTAACTATGGCTACACCTTC.

In its sample, this clone was seen a few times. The CDR3 nucleotides are TGTGCCAGCAGCGTCTCGTCCGGGAGGGTTTACAATGAGCAGTTCTTC. Its protein is CASSVSSGRVYNEQFF. This chain joins TRBV9 and TRBJ2-1; 8 bases map to TRBD2. CDR1 and CDR2 (germline): SGDLS, YYNGEE. There are 16 residues in the CDR3. The junction had 8 bases not matched to a gene; V was cut back by 2 bases and J by 4 bases.

The chain has TRBV2 and TRBJ2-5, with TRBD2 identical over 8 bases. The CDR3 runs to 14 residues. Germline V gene data show CDR1 as SNHLY and CDR2 as FYNNEI. The junction had 7 bases not matched to a gene; V was cut back by 5 bases and J by 5 bases. CDR3 amino acids: CASSRAGVEETQYF. The DNA for the CDR3 is TGTGCCAGCAGTCGAGCGGGAGTAGAGGAGACCCAGTACTTC.

The chain uses TRBV7-9 and TRBJ2-1; tentatively, D is TRBD2 (6 bases). CDR3 length equals 17 residues. V shed 7 bases and J shed 6 bases, with 25 bases lying between them. CDR1 is SEHNR and CDR2 is FQNEAQ in the germline V gene (reference sequence). This CDR3 reads CASMGGRNLLLLNEQFF. The CDR3 DNA follows: TGTGCCAGCATGGGGGGACGGAACTTACTTCTCCTCAATGAGCAGTTCTTC. The variable domain in full, with the rest retrieved from reference TRBV7-9 and TRBJ2-1, is DTGVSQNPRHKITKRGQNVTFRCDPISEHNRLYWYRQTLGQGPEFLTYFQNEAQLEKSRLLSDRFSAERPKGSFSTLEIQRTEQGDSAMYLCASMGGRNLLLLNEQFFGPGTRLTVL.

This chain joins TRBV5-4 and TRBJ2-7, with TRBD2 identical over 11 bases. Germline V lookup: CDR1 SGHNT, CDR2 YYREEE (reference sequence). The CDR3 runs to 14 residues. Germline trimming cut 4 bases from V and 6 bases from J; bases unmatched to any gene: 6. The CDR3 here is CASSASGRYGEQYF. CDR3 bases: TGTGCCAGCAGCGCTAGCGGGAGGTACGGCGAGCAGTACTTC.

This clone turned up a few times. The chain employs TRBV5-6 and TRBJ1-3; D gene ambiguous. V lost 4 bases and J lost 8, with 13 bases in between. CDR1 is SGHDT, CDR2 YYEEEE, per germline. There are 13 residues in the CDR3. The CDR3 protein is CASSVGLGYTIYF. CDR3 sequence (DNA): TGTGCCAGCAGCGTAGGTCTAGGATACACCATATATTTT.